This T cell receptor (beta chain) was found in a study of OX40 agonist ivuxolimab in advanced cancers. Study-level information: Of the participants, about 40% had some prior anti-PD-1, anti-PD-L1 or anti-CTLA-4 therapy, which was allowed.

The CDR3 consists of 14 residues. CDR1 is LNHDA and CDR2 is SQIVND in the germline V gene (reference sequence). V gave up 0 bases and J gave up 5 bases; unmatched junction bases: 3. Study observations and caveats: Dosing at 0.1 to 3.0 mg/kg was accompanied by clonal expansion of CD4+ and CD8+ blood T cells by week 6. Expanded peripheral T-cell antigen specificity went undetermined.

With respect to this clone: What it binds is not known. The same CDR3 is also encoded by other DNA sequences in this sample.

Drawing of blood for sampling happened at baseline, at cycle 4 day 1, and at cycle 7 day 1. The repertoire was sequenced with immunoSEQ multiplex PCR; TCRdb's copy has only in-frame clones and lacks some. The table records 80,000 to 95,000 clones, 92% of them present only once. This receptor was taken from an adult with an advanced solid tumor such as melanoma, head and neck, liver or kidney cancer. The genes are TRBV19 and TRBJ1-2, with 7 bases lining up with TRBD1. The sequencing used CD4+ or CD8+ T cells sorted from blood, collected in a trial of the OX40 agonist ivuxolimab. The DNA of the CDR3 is TGTGCCAGTAGTATAGATGGCAGGGGGTATGGCTACACCTTC. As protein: CASSIDGRGYGYTF.